One sample yielded the 4 T cell receptor beta chains listed below, sequenced in a study of blood T cell repertoires in COVID-19. Libraries were prepared by immunoSEQ multiplex PCR; TCRdb keeps only in-frame clonotypes and omits some of them. The table lists a few hundred thousand clones, 88% of them singletons. The sequenced sample was PBMCs or T cells enriched from blood (not recorded which). The receptor set was obtained from a woman aged 18-29 years who had recovered from COVID-19.

A word on this clone: Relative to the germline gene, one junction end is altered; a read error may explain this. The chain has TRBV7-7 and TRBJ2-1; 7 nucleotides agree with TRBD1. The CDR3 totals 13 residues. Germline V gene sequence: CDR1 SSHAT, CDR2 FNYEAQ (reference sequence). The CDR3 nucleotides read TGTGCTAGCAGCCAAGACAGGGCGGATGAGCAGTTCTTC. The encoded protein is CASSQDRADEQFF.

V usage is TRBV3-1 (or the pseudogene TRBV3-2) and J usage is TRBJ1-3, with 9 bases lining up with TRBD1. Germline values: CDR1 LGHDT, CDR2 YNNKEL (reference sequence). This CDR3 has 14 amino acids. The V gene end was trimmed by 4 bases and the J gene end by 7 bases; junction bases not matched to a gene: 5. CDR3 coding DNA: TGTGCCAGCAGCCTCTCGGGACAGGGTAACACCATATATTTT. This translates into CASSLSGQGNTIYF.

The chain employs TRBV30 and TRBJ1-5; TRBD1 is a possible D gene (5 bases). The germline V gene has CDR1 GTSNPN and CDR2 SVGIG (reference sequence). V was trimmed by 7 bases and J by 2 bases, leaving 18 bases between them. The CDR3 covers 15 residues. The CDR3 nucleotides read TGTGCCTTCGGGCCAACAGGTTCTGGCAATCAGCCCCAGCATTTT. Translating it yields CAFGPTGSGNQPQHF.

The V call is TRBV24-1, the J call TRBJ2-7; 9 nucleotides match TRBD1. Germline CDR1 KGHDR, CDR2 SFDVKD. There are 16 residues in the CDR3. V trimming: 4 bases; J trimming: 3 bases; junction bases outside the gene matches: 9. CDR3 nucleotides: TGTGCCACCAGTGAGTTGGACAGGGGCGTCAGCTACGAGCAGTACTTC. Protein product: CATSELDRGVSYEQYF.